Each of the 13 T cell receptor beta chains below was sequenced from the same sample in a study of shared clonotypes between healthy human individuals. Generated by immunoSEQ multiplex PCR, the TCRdb table keeps only in-frame clones and is missing some. Of about 800,000 clones listed, roughly 96% are singletons. Naive CD8 cells comprised CD45RO-negative, CCR7-positively selected cells, excluding terminally differentiated effector memory CD45RA+ cells. Sequenced material: naive CD8+ T cells sorted from blood. These receptors all come from a man younger than 40 in good health.

The chain couples TRBV4-1 to TRBJ2-1, with TRBD1 matching 7 bases. The germline V gene has CDR1 MGHRA and CDR2 YSYEKL. J lost 4 bases, V lost 2 bases, and 5 bases had no gene match. The CDR3 is 15 residues long. CDR3 nucleotides: TGCGCCAGCAGCCAATCACCGGGACAGTACAATGAGCAGTTCTTC. Its protein product is CASSQSPGQYNEQFF.

This clone came up a few times. This chain connects TRBV10-2 to TRBJ1-2; perhaps TRBD1 as D (6 bases). CDR1 WSHSY and CDR2 SAAADI come from the germline V gene. Deletions cut 1 base from V and 8 bases from J, with 14 bases between. The CDR3 runs to 14 residues. Here the CDR3 reads CASSELWGGGGYTF. CDR3 bases: TGCGCCAGCAGTGAGTTGTGGGGGGGCGGCGGCTACACCTTC.

This clone was seen a single time. This sample includes further DNA sequences coding for the same CDR3. The chain couples TRBV11-2 to TRBJ2-7; D gene uncertain. The CDR3 sequence is 13 residues long. Trimming left V 0 bases short and J 3 bases short, with 6 bases between. Germline V gene data show CDR1 as SGHAT and CDR2 as FQNNGV. The CDR3: CASSLEVSYEQYF. The CDR3 region has the DNA TGTGCCAGCAGCTTAGAGGTTAGCTACGAGCAGTACTTC.

The chain couples TRBV13 to TRBJ2-1, with 9 bases that match TRBD2. The J segment lost 15 bases and the V segment lost 8 bases, leaving 26 bases of the junction unmatched. The germline gives CDR1 PRHDT, CDR2 FYEKMQ (reference sequence). The CDR3 has 17 amino acids. CDR3 protein: CASHPSSLAGGIPWGFF. The CDR3 nucleotides read TGTGCCAGCCACCCAAGTTCACTAGCGGGTGGGATCCCATGGGGGTTCTTC. The full variable domain, its missing parts supplied by reference TRBV13 and TRBJ2-1, is AAGVIQSPRHLIKEKRETATLKCYPIPRHDTVYWYQQGPGQDPQFLISFYEKMQSDKGSIPDRFSAQQFSDYHSELNMSSLELGDSALYFCASHPSSLAGGIPWGFFGPGTRLTVL.

The chain employs TRBV4-3 and TRBJ2-1, with 8 bases matching TRBD1. Germline trimming cut 1 base from V and 8 bases from J; bases unmatched to any gene: 7. This CDR3 spans 15 amino acids. Per the germline V gene, CDR1 is LGHNA and CDR2 is YSLEER. In nucleotides, the CDR3 is TGCGCCAGCAGCCAAGGGACAGGGCCCTCTCATGAGCAGTTCTTC. Translation gives CASSQGTGPSHEQFF.

In its sample, this clone was seen once. This chain links TRBV6-1 with TRBJ2-1; 9 bases are a match to TRBD2. V dropped 3 bases and J dropped 10; count of bases not matched to a gene: 16. The CDR3 runs 17 residues. Germline V CDR1 and CDR2: MNHNS, SASEGT. The CDR3 reads CASSEDSGRLPVGEQFF. In DNA form, the CDR3 reads TGTGCCAGCAGTGAGGATAGCGGGAGACTTCCCGTAGGAGAGCAGTTCTTC.

The chain has TRBV27 and TRBJ2-1; 11 nucleotides align to TRBD2. CDR3 length: 13 amino acids. Germline lookup yields CDR1 MNHEY and CDR2 SMNVEV (reference sequence). V gave up 6 bases and J gave up 8 bases; unmatched junction bases: 3. CDR3 DNA sequence: TGTGCCAGCAGCTTACTAGCGGGAGATGAGCAGTTCTTC. Protein product: CASSLLAGDEQFF.

In DNA form, the CDR3 reads TGTGCCAGCAGCCGGGCAGGGACGGAAGGCGAGCAGTACTTC. This codes for CASSRAGTEGEQYF. The rearrangement links TRBV16 to TRBJ2-7; D possibly uses TRBD1 or TRBD2 (5 bases each). Germline V gives CDR1 KGHSY, CDR2 FQNENV. This CDR3 contains 14 residues. V lost 4 bases, J lost 6 bases, and 16 bases lay in between.

As DNA, the CDR3 is TGTGCCAGCAGCTTTGCAGGAAGGGGGGTCGAGCAGTACTTC. Translated: CASSFAGRGVEQYF. This chain connects TRBV5-6 to TRBJ2-7; D is tentatively TRBD1 or TRBD2 (6 bases each). Germline loops: CDR1 SGHDT, CDR2 YYEEEE. V gave up 2 bases and J gave up 6 bases, with 15 bases separating them. The CDR3 is made up of 14 amino acids.

CDR3 residues: CASRPGQGVGPQHF. CDR3 nucleotide sequence: TGTGCCAGCAGACCGGGACAGGGGGTCGGGCCCCAGCATTTT. The gene calls are TRBV27 and TRBJ1-5, with 11 nucleotides matching TRBD1. This CDR3 is 14 amino acids long. V shed 6 bases, J shed 9 bases, and the junction held 7 bases outside the gene matches. The germline CDR1 and CDR2 sequences are MNHEY and SMNVEV (reference sequence).

This chain joins TRBV15 and TRBJ1-5; D is unresolved. The CDR3 consists of 14 residues. V was shortened by 3 bases and J by 5 bases, with 11 bases between the two germline ends. Germline V lookup: CDR1 LNHNV, CDR2 YYDKDF (reference sequence). CDR3 region: CATSRLGMDQPQHF. The CDR3, as DNA: TGTGCCACCAGCAGGTTGGGGATGGATCAGCCCCAGCATTTT.

The chain links TRBV7-6 to TRBJ1-4, with D perhaps matching TRBD1 (5 bases). This CDR3 has 13 amino acids. Trimming left V 5 bases short and J 4 bases short, with 8 bases between. Germline V gene sequence: CDR1 SGHVS, CDR2 FNYEAQ. CDR3 bases: TGTGCCAGCAGCCAGACAGTTAATGAAAAACTGTTTTTT. Translating gives CASSQTVNEKLFF.

Comments on this clone: Other DNA sequences in the same sample also yield this CDR3. The rearrangement links TRBV29-1 to TRBJ2-1, with no clear D. The CDR3 runs to 11 residues. Germline CDR1 is SQVTM and CDR2 is ANQGSEA. Trimming took 3 bases from V and 4 from J, leaving 4 bases between them. CDR3 amino acids: CSVERYNEQFF. The CDR3 DNA is TGCAGCGTTGAGAGATACAATGAGCAGTTCTTC.